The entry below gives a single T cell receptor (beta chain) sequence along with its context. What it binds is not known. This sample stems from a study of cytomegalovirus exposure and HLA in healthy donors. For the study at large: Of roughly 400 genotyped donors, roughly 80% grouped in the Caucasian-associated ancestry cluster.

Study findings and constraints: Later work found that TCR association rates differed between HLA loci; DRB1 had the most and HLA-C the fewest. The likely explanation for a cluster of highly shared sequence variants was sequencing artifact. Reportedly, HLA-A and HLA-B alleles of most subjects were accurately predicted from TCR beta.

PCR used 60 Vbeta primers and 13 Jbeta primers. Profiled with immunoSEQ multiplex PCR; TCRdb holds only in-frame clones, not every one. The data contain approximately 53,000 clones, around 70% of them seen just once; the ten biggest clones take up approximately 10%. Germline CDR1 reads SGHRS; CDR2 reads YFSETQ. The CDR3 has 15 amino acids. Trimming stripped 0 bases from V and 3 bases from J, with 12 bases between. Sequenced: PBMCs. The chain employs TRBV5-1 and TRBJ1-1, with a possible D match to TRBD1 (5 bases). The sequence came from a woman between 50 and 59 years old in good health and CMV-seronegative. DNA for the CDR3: TGCGCCAGCAGCTTGGTCCCCAGGGCCGACACTGAAGCTTTCTTT. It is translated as CASSLVPRADTEAFF.